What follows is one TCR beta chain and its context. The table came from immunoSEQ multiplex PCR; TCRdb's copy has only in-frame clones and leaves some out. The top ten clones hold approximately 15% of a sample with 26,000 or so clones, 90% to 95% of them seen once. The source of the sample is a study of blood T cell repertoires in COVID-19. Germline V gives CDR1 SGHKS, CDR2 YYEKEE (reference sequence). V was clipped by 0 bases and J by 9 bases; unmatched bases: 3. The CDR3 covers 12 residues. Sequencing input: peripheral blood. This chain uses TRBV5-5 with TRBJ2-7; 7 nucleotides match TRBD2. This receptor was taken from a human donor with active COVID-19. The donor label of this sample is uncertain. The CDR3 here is CASSLVGEGQYF. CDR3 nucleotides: TGTGCCAGCAGCTTGGTGGGGGAGGGGCAGTACTTC. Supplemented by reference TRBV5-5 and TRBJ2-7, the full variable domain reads DAGVTQSPTHLIKTRGQQVTLRCSPISGHKSVSWYQQVLGQGPQFIFQYYEKEERGRGNFPDRFSARQFPNYSSELNVNALLLGDSALYLCASSLVGEGQYFGPGTRLTVT.